Presented here are 19 T cell receptor beta chains from one specimen sequenced in a study of T cell repertoires in cytomegalovirus infection. Their antigen targets remain unknown. TCRdb independently ran MiXCR on the reads; one entry per CDR3 protein. The table includes 49,000 or so distinct CDR3 sequences, nearly 20% detected once. Sequenced material: CD8+ T cells from cultured PBMCs, taken from culture after CMV antigen stimulation. Receptors were obtained from a human donor in good health (CMV status not recorded). Some clones in this sample may be carry-over from other donors' samples.

This rearrangement joins TRBV5-1 to TRBJ2-3; possible D gene TRBD2, 5 bases. Trimming cost V 4 bases and J 10 bases, with 22 bases left between them. This CDR3 region has 15 residues. CDR1 and CDR2 from the germline V gene are SGHRS and YFSETQ. The CDR3 reads CASSARTHDRPAQYF. CDR3 nucleotides: TGCGCCAGCAGCGCGAGGACTCACGACCGCCCTGCGCAGTATTTT.

The chain employs TRBV5-4 and TRBJ1-3; a possible D gene is TRBD1 (6 bases). CDR1 is SGHNT and CDR2 is YYREEE in the germline V gene (reference sequence). This CDR3 spans 13 amino acids. V shed 4 bases and J shed 7 bases, with 12 bases lying between them. The CDR3, as DNA: TGTGCCAGCAGCCTAAGGACAGAGAACACCATATATTTT. Its protein product is CASSLRTENTIYF.

This clonotype was seen only a few times. The chain is built from TRBV4-3 and TRBJ2-7, with TRBD1 identical over 10 bases. This CDR3 comprises 16 residues. CDR1 and CDR2 from the germline V gene are LGHNA and YSLEER. With 5 bases clipped from V and 5 bases from J, the junction kept 12 bases outside the gene matches. In nucleotides, the CDR3 is TGCGCCAGCAGCTCAAACCGACAGGGGGCGCTTCACGAGCAGTACTTC. It translates to CASSSNRQGALHEQYF.

This clonotype was seen ten or more times. The chain employs TRBV7-8 and TRBJ2-2; D is unclear. CDR1 and CDR2 from the germline V gene are SGHVS and FQNEAQ. The germline V and J ends were trimmed by 5 bases and 1 base, with 2 bases remaining between them. This CDR3 comprises 12 residues. CDR3 nucleotides: TGTGCCAGCAGCCTGAACACCGGGGAGCTGTTTTTT. Protein sequence: CASSLNTGELFF.

This clonotype showed up many times. This sequence joins TRBV12-3 or TRBV12-4 and TRBJ1-6; D might be TRBD1 (5 bases). The CDR3 has 14 residues. V shed 7 bases and J shed 11 bases, with 18 bases lying between them. The CDR3, as DNA: TGTGCCAGCAACGGGCAGGGTATGAGGACACCCCTCCACTTT. Translated: CASNGQGMRTPLHF.

The sample holds many counts of this clonotype. The chain recombines TRBV6-1 with TRBJ2-1, with D tentatively TRBD1 (6 bases). Germline CDR1 reads MNHNS; CDR2 reads SASEGT. Between the trimmed V and J ends, which lost 2 bases and 3 bases, there was a span of 11 bases. This CDR3 is built from 15 residues. DNA of the CDR3: TGTGCCAGCAGTGAAACCGGACAGATCTACAATGAGCAGTTCTTC. Translating it yields CASSETGQIYNEQFF.

Notes on this clonotype: A much larger clone lies a single base off, so this may be a read error. V and J are TRBV12-3 or TRBV12-4 and TRBJ2-2, with D tentatively TRBD1 (5 bases). With 4 bases removed from V and 3 bases from J, the gap between germline ends came to 12 bases. The CDR3 is made up of 15 amino acids. The CDR3 loop is CASSYLGRYTGELFF. The CDR3 DNA reads TGTGCCAGCAGTTATTTGGGGCGATACACCGGGGAGCTGTTTTTT.

In its sample, this clonotype was seen many times. V and J are TRBV7-9 and TRBJ2-4; D is undetermined. Trimming cost V 5 bases and J 7 bases, with 18 bases left between them. The CDR3 contains 15 residues. Germline loops: CDR1 SEHNR, CDR2 FQNEAQ (reference sequence). CDR3 in DNA: TGTGCCAGCAGCCCATCTGAAGCTTCGCAGAACATTCAGTACTTC. As protein: CASSPSEASQNIQYF. Together with reference TRBV7-9 and TRBJ2-4, the CDR3 gives the full variable domain: DTGVSQNPRHKITKRGQNVTFRCDPISEHNRLYWYRQTLGQGPEFLTYFQNEAQLEKSRLLSDRFSAERPKGSFSTLEIQRTEQGDSAMYLCASSPSEASQNIQYFGAGTRLSVL.

V usage is TRBV4-3 and J usage is TRBJ2-7; no clear D. This CDR3 is built from 14 residues. CDR1 is LGHNA and CDR2 is YSLEER in the germline V gene. V lost 0 bases, J lost 2 bases, and 8 bases lay in between. CDR3 loop: CASSQDRNAYEQYF. The CDR3 DNA follows: TGCGCCAGCAGCCAAGATCGCAACGCCTACGAGCAGTACTTC.

This clonotype was counted ten times or more. The V gene is TRBV7-9, the J gene TRBJ2-5; possible D gene TRBD1, 6 bases. The V end lost 6 bases, the J end lost 5 bases, and 10 bases lay between the germline ends. The CDR3 totals 12 residues. The V gene's germline CDR1 is SEHNR and CDR2 FQNEAQ (reference sequence). The CDR3 DNA reads as TGTGCCAGCAGTCACCAGGGGGAGACCCAGTACTTC. This encodes CASSHQGETQYF. The full variable domain, in which reference TRBV7-9 and TRBJ2-5 provide the parts outside the CDR3, is DTGVSQNPRHKITKRGQNVTFRCDPISEHNRLYWYRQTLGQGPEFLTYFQNEAQLEKSRLLSDRFSAERPKGSFSTLEIQRTEQGDSAMYLCASSHQGETQYFGPGTRLLVL.

This clonotype has more than one count but fewer than ten. V and J are TRBV5-1 and TRBJ1-2, with 11 bases identical to TRBD1. The CDR3 runs 16 residues. Germline loops: CDR1 SGHRS, CDR2 YFSETQ. With 4 bases clipped from V and 4 bases from J, the junction kept 9 bases outside the gene matches. The CDR3 region has the DNA TGCGCCAGCAGCATGGACAGGGGGCAAGGGGGCTATGGCTACACCTTC. Its translation: CASSMDRGQGGYGYTF.

At least ten counts were recorded for this clonotype. The V gene is TRBV7-9, the J gene TRBJ2-5; D possibly corresponds to TRBD1 (5 bases). Trimming cost V 2 bases and J 5 bases, with 15 bases left between them. Germline V lookup: CDR1 SEHNR, CDR2 FQNEAQ (reference sequence). The CDR3 contains 15 residues. In DNA, the CDR3 is TGTGCCAGCAGCTTAACAGGTTGGGTCGTTGAGACCCAGTACTTC. It codes for CASSLTGWVVETQYF.

A few counts support this clonotype. CDR3 region: CASSYTGGTNEKLFF. CDR3 bases: TGTGCCAGCAGTTATACAGGGGGCACTAATGAAAAACTGTTTTTT. The chain carries TRBV6-5 and TRBJ1-4, with 9 bases that match TRBD1. J was trimmed by 2 bases and V by 3 bases; bases with no gene match: 1. Germline V gene data show CDR1 as MNHEY and CDR2 as SVGAGI. The CDR3 is made up of 15 amino acids.

The chain carries TRBV4-3 and TRBJ1-2; no clear D. This CDR3 is 16 amino acids long. Trimming left V 0 bases short and J 1 base short, with 12 bases between. Germline V gene lookup returns CDR1 LGHNA and CDR2 YSLEER. CDR3 region: CASSQDHSGFNYGYTF. The CDR3 DNA is TGCGCCAGCAGCCAAGATCATTCCGGGTTTAACTATGGCTACACCTTC.

This clonotype has a handful of counts. V and J are TRBV28 and TRBJ1-5; D unclear. V was clipped by 8 bases and J by 3 bases, with 17 bases between them. CDR1 is MDHEN and CDR2 is SYDVKM in the germline V gene. This CDR3 is built from 15 residues. This chain's CDR3 is CASYSGRFHNQPQHF. The CDR3 DNA reads TGTGCCAGCTATTCCGGCCGGTTCCACAATCAGCCCCAGCATTTT.

The CDR3 bases are TGTGCCACCTGGAAGGTCTACGAGCAGTACTTC. This translates into CATWKVYEQYF. The chain is built from TRBV2 and TRBJ2-7, with D unresolved. CDR3 length equals 11 residues. Germline V gene lookup returns CDR1 SNHLY and CDR2 FYNNEI. The V end lost 10 bases, the J end lost 3 bases, and 10 bases lay between the germline ends.

This clonotype was found many times. The J gene is TRBJ1-2, the V gene TRBV4-1, with D possibly being TRBD1 (5 bases). The germline CDR1 and CDR2 sequences are MGHRA and YSYEKL. The CDR3 runs 15 residues. Trimming took off 0 bases at V and 1 base at J, with 9 bases between the two ends. CDR3: CASSQDSGFNYGYTF. DNA for the CDR3: TGCGCCAGCAGCCAAGATTCAGGGTTTAACTATGGCTACACCTTC.

This rearrangement joins TRBV20-1 to TRBJ2-7; 7 nucleotides match TRBD1. The CDR3 covers 14 residues. Germline V lookup: CDR1 DFQATT, CDR2 SNEGSKA (reference sequence). V lost 0 bases to trimming and J lost 2 bases; unmatched junction nucleotides: 4. The CDR3, as DNA: TGCAGTGCTAGAGAAGGGGGCGAAGCCTACGAGCAGTACTTC. Protein product: CSAREGGEAYEQYF.

The sample holds many counts of this clonotype. V gene TRBV14 combines with J gene TRBJ2-1; 7 bases fit TRBD1. The J segment lost 1 base and the V segment lost 4 bases, leaving 4 bases of the junction unmatched. CDR1 is SGHDN, CDR2 FVKESK, per germline. The CDR3 contains 15 residues. The CDR3 region is CASSPRGKSYNEQFF. The CDR3 DNA reads TGTGCCAGCAGCCCCAGGGGGAAGTCCTACAATGAGCAGTTCTTC.